This TCR beta chain was obtained from a study of chemoradiotherapy in HPV16-positive cancers. Study-wide findings and caveats: Candidate HPV-specific clones and E7-related TCR motifs grew in tumor during treatment.

The table lists this clone with a few counts. Its cognate antigen is unknown. CDR3 size: 17 residues. V gave up 7 bases and J gave up 6 bases; unmatched junction bases: 18. The germline V gene encodes CDR1 WNHNN and CDR2 SYGVQD (reference sequence). Assay used: immunoSEQ multiplex PCR; TCRdb lists only in-frame clones, some missing. The sample carries tens of thousands of clones, 80% recorded once. The TCR was taken from a human donor with HPV-associated anogenital cancer. This chain joins TRBV10-1 and TRBJ2-7, with 10 bases lining up with TRBD1. The source material was blood, sampled from a patient who underwent chemoradiotherapy. The CDR3: CASKTRPPGQGFSEQYF. DNA of the CDR3: TGCGCCAGCAAAACACGTCCACCGGGACAGGGGTTTTCCGAGCAGTACTTC.